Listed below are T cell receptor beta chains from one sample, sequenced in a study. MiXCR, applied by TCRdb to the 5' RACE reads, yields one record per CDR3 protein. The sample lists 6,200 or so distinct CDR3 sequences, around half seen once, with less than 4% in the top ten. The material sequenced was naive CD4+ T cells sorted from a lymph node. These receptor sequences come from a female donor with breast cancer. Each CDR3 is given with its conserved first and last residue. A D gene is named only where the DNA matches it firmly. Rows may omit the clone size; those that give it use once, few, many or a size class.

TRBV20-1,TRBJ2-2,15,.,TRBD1,CSATGNRGGTGELFF,TGCAGTGCCACGGGAAACAGGGGTGGCACCGGGGAGCTGTTTTTT
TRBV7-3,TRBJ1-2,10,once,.,CASDRSGYTF,TGTGCCAGCGACAGGTCGGGCTACACCTTC
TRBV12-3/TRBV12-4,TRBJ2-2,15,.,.,CASRWTAGNTGELFF,TGTGCCAGCAGGTGGACGGCAGGGAACACCGGGGAGCTGTTTTTT
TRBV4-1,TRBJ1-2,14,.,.,CASSQVGAGYGYTF,TGCGCCAGCAGCCAAGTCGGGGCAGGCTATGGCTACACCTTC
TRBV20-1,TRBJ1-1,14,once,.,CSARNSAMNTEAFF,TGCAGTGCTAGGAACAGCGCCATGAACACTGAAGCTTTCTTT
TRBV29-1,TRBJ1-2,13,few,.,CSVWNSGNYGYTF,TGCAGCGTTTGGAATTCGGGGAACTATGGCTACACCTTC
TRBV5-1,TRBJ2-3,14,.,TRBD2,CASSLGLATDTQYF,TGCGCCAGCAGCTTGGGACTAGCCACAGATACGCAGTATTTT
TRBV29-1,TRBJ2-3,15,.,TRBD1,CSVEERQGFADTQYF,TGCAGCGTGGAGGAGAGACAGGGATTCGCAGATACGCAGTATTTT
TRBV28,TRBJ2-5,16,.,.,CASSPHFVGAHETQYF,TGTGCCAGCAGTCCCCATTTTGTGGGGGCGCACGAGACCCAGTACTTC
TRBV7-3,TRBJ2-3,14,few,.,CASSSKGRADTQYF,TGTGCCAGCAGCTCCAAAGGGCGCGCAGATACGCAGTATTTT
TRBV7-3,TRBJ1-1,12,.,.,CASSFTRARAFF,TGTGCCAGCAGCTTTACAAGGGCTAGGGCTTTCTTT
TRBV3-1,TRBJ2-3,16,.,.,CASSKGLSQETDTQYF,TGTGCCAGCAGCAAGGGCCTTAGCCAGGAAACAGATACGCAGTATTTT
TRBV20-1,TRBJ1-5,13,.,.,CSATNRESQPQHF,TGCAGTGCAACAAACAGGGAATCTCAGCCCCAGCATTTT
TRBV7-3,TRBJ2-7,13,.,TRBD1,CASSFRQGGEQYF,TGTGCCAGCAGCTTCCGACAGGGGGGCGAGCAGTACTTC
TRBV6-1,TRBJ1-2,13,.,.,CASSYTTGFGYTF,TGTGCCAGCAGTTACACTACAGGGTTTGGCTACACCTTC
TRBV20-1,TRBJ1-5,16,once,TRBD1,CSALAAGQGYNQPQHF,TGCAGTGCTCTCGCAGCGGGACAGGGCTACAATCAGCCCCAGCATTTT
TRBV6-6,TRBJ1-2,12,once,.,CVSSAGEFGYTF,TGTGTCAGCAGTGCGGGAGAGTTCGGCTACACCTTC
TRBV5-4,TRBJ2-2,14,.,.,CASSLRLDTGELFF,TGTGCCAGCAGCTTACGCCTTGACACCGGGGAGCTGTTTTTT
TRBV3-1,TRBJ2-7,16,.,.,CASSPGTGALIYEQYF,TGTGCCAGCAGCCCTGGCACGGGGGCCTTGATCTACGAGCAGTACTTC
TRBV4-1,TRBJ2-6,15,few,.,CASSQVNSGANVLTF,TGCGCCAGCAGCCAAGTGAACTCTGGGGCCAACGTCCTGACTTTC
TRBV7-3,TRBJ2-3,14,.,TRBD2,CASSSGGLTDTQYF,TGTGCCAGCAGCTCGGGAGGCCTCACAGATACGCAGTATTTT
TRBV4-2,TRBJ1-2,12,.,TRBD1,CASQRDSEGYTF,TGTGCCAGCCAAAGGGACAGCGAGGGCTACACCTTC
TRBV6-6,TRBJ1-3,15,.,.,CASRTGPLSGNTIYF,TGTGCCAGCAGAACAGGGCCCCTCTCTGGAAACACCATATATTTT
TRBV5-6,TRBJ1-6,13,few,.,CASSLGRNSPLHF,TGTGCCAGCAGCTTGGGAAGGAATTCACCCCTCCACTTT
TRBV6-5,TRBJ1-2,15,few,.,CASRRIQDRGYGYTF,TGTGCCAGCAGAAGGATACAGGATCGAGGCTATGGCTACACCTTC
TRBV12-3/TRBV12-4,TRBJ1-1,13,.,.,CASASGSDTEAFF,TGTGCCAGCGCCTCGGGCTCCGACACTGAAGCTTTCTTT
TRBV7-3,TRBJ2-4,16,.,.,CASSLLSRRRENIQYF,TGTGCCAGCAGCTTACTGAGCCGGAGGAGAGAAAACATTCAGTACTTC
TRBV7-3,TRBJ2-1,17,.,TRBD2,CAGSAKSGLAGHNEQFF,TGTGCCGGCAGCGCGAAATCGGGACTAGCGGGGCACAATGAGCAGTTCTTC
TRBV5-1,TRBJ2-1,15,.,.,CASSLELASYNEQFF,TGCGCCAGCAGCTTGGAACTAGCTTCCTACAATGAGCAGTTCTTC